This entry lists 6 T cell receptor beta chains sequenced from one sample in a study of T cells in Graves' hyperthyroidism and ophthalmopathy. It was RNA transcripts that yielded the amplified TCR beta CDR3 regions. A set of HTBI primers served as the primers for a first-round RT-PCR of the TCR CDR3. TCRdb re-called the multiplex PCR reads with MiXCR, one entry per CDR3 protein. The sample records 300,000 to 350,000 distinct CDR3 sequences, less than 20% being singletons. The specimen was blood. All receptors come from a woman aged 40 to 50 with Graves' ophthalmopathy.

This clonotype was detected ten times or more. The chain combines TRBV2 with TRBJ1-1, with a possible D match to TRBD1 (6 bases). Germline V gene sequence: CDR1 SNHLY, CDR2 FYNNEI. The CDR3 is 13 residues long. V was pared by 2 bases and J by 9 bases, with 13 bases between. This CDR3 reads CASSERGGKKAFF. As DNA, the CDR3 is TGTGCCAGCAGTGAAAGGGGGGGCAAAAAAGCTTTCTTT.

In this sample, this clonotype turned up many times. The chain is built from TRBV6-2 or TRBV6-3 and TRBJ1-5; D is uncertain. The ends were cut back, 6 bases at V and 4 bases at J, with 10 bases in the middle. The CDR3 runs to 13 residues. Looked up from germline, CDR1 is MNHEY and CDR2 is SVGEGT. CDR3 coding DNA: TGTGCCAGCAGAAACGGAGCAAATCAGCCCCAGCATTTT. It codes for CASRNGANQPQHF.

V usage is TRBV5-1 and J usage is TRBJ2-5, with 7 bases lining up with TRBD1. The CDR3 runs to 15 residues. The germline CDR1 and CDR2 sequences are SGHRS and YFSETQ. Unmatched junction bases numbered 7, after V lost 4 bases and J lost 1 base. The CDR3 DNA follows: TGCGCCAGCAGCAGTAACACAGGGGTCCAAGAGACCCAGTACTTC. It translates to CASSSNTGVQETQYF.

This clonotype was found many times. The chain uses TRBV4-2 and TRBJ2-5; weak D call: TRBD2 (6 bases). Germline V gene lookup returns CDR1 LGHNA and CDR2 YNFKEQ. The CDR3 totals 15 residues. Trimming removed 1 base at V and 5 bases at J, with 14 bases between. The CDR3 sequence: CASSQGDRDLETQYF. In nucleotides, the CDR3 is TGTGCCAGCAGCCAAGGGGACCGGGACTTGGAGACCCAGTACTTC.

This clonotype came up many times. The gene calls are TRBV25-1 and TRBJ1-6; possible D gene TRBD1, 6 bases. Germline CDR1 MGHDK, CDR2 SYGVNS. V was clipped by 1 base and J by 10 bases, with 11 bases between them. CDR3 length: 14 amino acids. The CDR3 region has the DNA TGTGCCAGCAGTGAATTCGACGGGGGCTCACCCCTCCACTTT. It yields the protein CASSEFDGGSPLHF.

This clonotype was recorded at least ten times. The V and J genes are TRBV12-3 or TRBV12-4 and TRBJ1-1; 8 bases match TRBD1. V lost 5 bases, J lost 1 base, and 6 bases stayed unmatched. The CDR3 totals 15 residues. The CDR3 sequence is CASSPGDRQNTEAFF. CDR3 DNA sequence: TGTGCCAGCAGTCCGGGGGACAGGCAGAACACTGAAGCTTTCTTT.